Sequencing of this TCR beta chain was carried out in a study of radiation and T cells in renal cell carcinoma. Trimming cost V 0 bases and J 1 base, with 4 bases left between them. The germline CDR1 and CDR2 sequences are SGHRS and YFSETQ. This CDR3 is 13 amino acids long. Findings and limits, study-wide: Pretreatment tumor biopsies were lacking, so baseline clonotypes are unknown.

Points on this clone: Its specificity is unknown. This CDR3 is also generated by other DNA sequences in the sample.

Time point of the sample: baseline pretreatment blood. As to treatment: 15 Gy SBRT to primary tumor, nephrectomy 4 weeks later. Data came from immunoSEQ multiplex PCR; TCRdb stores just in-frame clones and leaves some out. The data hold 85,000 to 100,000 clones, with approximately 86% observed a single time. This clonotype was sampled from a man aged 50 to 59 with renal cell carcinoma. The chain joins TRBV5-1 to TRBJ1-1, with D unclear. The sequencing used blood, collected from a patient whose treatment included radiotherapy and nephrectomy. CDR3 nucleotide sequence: TGCGCCAGCAGCTTGGTCACGAACACTGAAGCTTTCTTT. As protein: CASSLVTNTEAFF.